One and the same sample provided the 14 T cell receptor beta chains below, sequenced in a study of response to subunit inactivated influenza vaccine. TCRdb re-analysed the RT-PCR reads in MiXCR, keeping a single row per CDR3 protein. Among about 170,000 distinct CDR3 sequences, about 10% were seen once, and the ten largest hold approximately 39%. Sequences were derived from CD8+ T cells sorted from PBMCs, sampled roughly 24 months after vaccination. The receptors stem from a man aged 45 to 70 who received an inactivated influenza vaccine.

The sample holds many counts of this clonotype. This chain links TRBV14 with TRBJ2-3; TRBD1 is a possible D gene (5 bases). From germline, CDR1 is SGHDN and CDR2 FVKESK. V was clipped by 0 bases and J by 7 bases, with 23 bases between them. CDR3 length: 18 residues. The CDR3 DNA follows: TGTGCCAGCAGCCAAGATAACCGCCTAGGCAGGGATACGAATACGCAGTATTTT. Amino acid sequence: CASSQDNRLGRDTNTQYF.

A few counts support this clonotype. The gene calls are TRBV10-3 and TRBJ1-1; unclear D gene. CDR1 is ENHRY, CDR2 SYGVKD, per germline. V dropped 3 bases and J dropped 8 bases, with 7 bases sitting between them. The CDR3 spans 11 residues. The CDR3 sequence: CAISERGEAFF. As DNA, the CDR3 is TGTGCCATCAGTGAAAGAGGAGAAGCTTTCTTT.

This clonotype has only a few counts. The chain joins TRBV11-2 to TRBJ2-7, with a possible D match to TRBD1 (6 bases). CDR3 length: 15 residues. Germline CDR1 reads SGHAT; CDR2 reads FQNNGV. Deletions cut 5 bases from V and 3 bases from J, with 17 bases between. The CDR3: CASSPSQGSLYEQYF. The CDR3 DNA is TGTGCCAGCAGCCCCTCCCAGGGGTCCCTCTACGAGCAGTACTTC.

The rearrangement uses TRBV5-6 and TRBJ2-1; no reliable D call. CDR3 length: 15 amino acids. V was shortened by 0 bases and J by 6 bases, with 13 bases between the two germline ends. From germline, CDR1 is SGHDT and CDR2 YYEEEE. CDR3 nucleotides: TGTGCCAGCAGCTTGGCACGTTTTGAGACCAATGAGCAGTTCTTC. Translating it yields CASSLARFETNEQFF.

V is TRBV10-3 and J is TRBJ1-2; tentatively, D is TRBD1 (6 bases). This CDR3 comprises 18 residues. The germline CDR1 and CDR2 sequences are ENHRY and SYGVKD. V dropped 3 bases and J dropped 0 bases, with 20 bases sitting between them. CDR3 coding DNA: TGTGCCATCAGTGATTTGTCGCCCGGGACACTAGCTAACTATGGCTACACCTTC. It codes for CAISDLSPGTLANYGYTF.

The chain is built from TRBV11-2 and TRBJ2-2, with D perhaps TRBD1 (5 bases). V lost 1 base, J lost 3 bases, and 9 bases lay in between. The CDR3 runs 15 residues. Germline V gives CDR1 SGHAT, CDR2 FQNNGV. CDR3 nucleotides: TGTGCCAGCAGCTTAGGGGGCGGATACACCGGGGAGCTGTTTTTT. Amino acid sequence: CASSLGGGYTGELFF. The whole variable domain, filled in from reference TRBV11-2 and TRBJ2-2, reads EAGVAQSPRYKIIEKRQSVAFWCNPISGHATLYWYQQILGQGPKLLIQFQNNGVVDDSQLPKDRFSAERLKGVDSTLKIQPAKLEDSAVYLCASSLGGGYTGELFFGEGSRLTVL.

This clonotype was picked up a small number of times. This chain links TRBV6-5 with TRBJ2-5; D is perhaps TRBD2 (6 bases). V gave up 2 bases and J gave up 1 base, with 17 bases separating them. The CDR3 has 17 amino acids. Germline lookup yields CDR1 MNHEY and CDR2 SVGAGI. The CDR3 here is CASSYGLGGRGQETQYF. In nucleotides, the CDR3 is TGTGCCAGCAGTTACGGACTGGGGGGTAGGGGCCAAGAGACCCAGTACTTC.

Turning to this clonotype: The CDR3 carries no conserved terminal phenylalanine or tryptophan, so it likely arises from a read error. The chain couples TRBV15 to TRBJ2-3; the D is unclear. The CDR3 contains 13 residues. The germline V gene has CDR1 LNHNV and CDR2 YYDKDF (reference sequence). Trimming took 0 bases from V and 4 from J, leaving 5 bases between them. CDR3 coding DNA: TGTGCCACCAGCAGAGACGAATCAGATACGCAGTATTCT. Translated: CATSRDESDTQYS.

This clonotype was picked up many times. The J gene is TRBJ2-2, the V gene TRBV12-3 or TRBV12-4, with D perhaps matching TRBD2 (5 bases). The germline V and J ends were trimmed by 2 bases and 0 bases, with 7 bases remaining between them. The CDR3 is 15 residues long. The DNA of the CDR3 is TGTGCCAGCAGTTTACTGGGAGCGAACACCGGGGAGCTGTTTTTT. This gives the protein CASSLLGANTGELFF.

Written as DNA, the CDR3 is TGTGCCAGCAGTTACTTCAGGGGTAGGTCTGAAGCTTTCTTT. Its protein product is CASSYFRGRSEAFF. V is TRBV6-5 and J is TRBJ1-1; D may be TRBD1 (6 bases). Germline CDR1 is MNHEY and CDR2 is SVGAGI. The V end lost 1 base, the J end lost 6 bases, and 12 bases lay between the germline ends. The CDR3 has 14 amino acids.

The CDR3 here is CASSFRDSRESYEQYF. The CDR3 DNA sequence: TGTGCCAGCAGTTTTCGGGACAGCAGAGAATCCTACGAGCAGTACTTC. The chain recombines TRBV5-5 with TRBJ2-7, with TRBD1 matching over 7 bases. V shed 5 bases, J shed 1 base, and the junction held 12 bases outside the gene matches. CDR3 size: 16 residues. Germline V lookup: CDR1 SGHKS, CDR2 YYEKEE (reference sequence).

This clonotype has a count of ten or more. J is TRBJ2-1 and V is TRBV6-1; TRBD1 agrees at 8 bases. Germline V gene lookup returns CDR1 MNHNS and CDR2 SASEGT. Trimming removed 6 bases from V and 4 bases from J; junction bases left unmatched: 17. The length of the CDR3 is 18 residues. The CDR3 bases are TGTGCCAGCAGACGTGGCTGGGAGAAGGGACAGGTATACAATGAGCAGTTCTTC. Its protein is CASRRGWEKGQVYNEQFF.

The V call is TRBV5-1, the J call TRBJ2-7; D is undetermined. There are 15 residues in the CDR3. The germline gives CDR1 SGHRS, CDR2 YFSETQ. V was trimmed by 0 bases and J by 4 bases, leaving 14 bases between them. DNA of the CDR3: TGCGCCAGCAGCTTGGGGCAGATTATTGAATACGAGCAGTACTTC. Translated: CASSLGQIIEYEQYF.

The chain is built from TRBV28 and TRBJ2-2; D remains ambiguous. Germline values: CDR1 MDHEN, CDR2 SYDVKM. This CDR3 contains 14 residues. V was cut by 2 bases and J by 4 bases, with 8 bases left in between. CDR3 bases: TGTGCCAGCAGTTTAACGGTGGGCACCGGGGAGCTGTTTTTT. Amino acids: CASSLTVGTGELFF.